This T cell receptor beta chain was sequenced in a study of blood T cell repertoires in COVID-19. Trimming removed 5 bases from V and 4 bases from J; junction bases left unmatched: 16. Germline lookup yields CDR1 PRHDT and CDR2 FYEKMQ (reference sequence). This CDR3 comprises 18 residues. Measured with immunoSEQ multiplex PCR; TCRdb has only the in-frame clones, and not every one. Among some 100,000 clones, 88% were seen once, and the ten largest hold 6.5%. Sequenced sample: peripheral blood. The chain is built from TRBV13 and TRBJ2-2; 7 bases fit TRBD2. The clonotype comes from a woman aged 60-75 years with acute or convalescent COVID-19. The CDR3 region is CASSLTGGSYSGTGELFF. The CDR3 coding sequence is TGTGCCAGCAGCCTTACGGGCGGGAGTTATTCGGGCACCGGGGAGCTGTTTTTT.